This T cell receptor beta chain comes out of a study of cytomegalovirus exposure and HLA in healthy donors. Trimming stripped 1 base from V and 0 bases from J, with 7 bases between. The CDR3 covers 14 residues. The germline CDR1 and CDR2 sequences are SGHNT and YYREEE (reference sequence). Primers: 60 Vbeta forward and 13 Jbeta reverse. Profiling relied on immunoSEQ multiplex PCR, and the TCRdb table lists in-frame clones only, not all of them. The sample consists of some 130,000 clones, 60% to 75% of them appearing once. The material sequenced was PBMCs. The rearrangement uses TRBV5-4 and TRBJ1-1, with D perhaps matching TRBD1 (5 bases). The TCR sequence derives from a woman in her forties or fifties in good health and CMV-seropositive. CDR3 bases: TGTGCCAGCAGCTTGTGGGGCCTGAACACTGAAGCTTTCTTT. Its protein product is CASSLWGLNTEAFF.